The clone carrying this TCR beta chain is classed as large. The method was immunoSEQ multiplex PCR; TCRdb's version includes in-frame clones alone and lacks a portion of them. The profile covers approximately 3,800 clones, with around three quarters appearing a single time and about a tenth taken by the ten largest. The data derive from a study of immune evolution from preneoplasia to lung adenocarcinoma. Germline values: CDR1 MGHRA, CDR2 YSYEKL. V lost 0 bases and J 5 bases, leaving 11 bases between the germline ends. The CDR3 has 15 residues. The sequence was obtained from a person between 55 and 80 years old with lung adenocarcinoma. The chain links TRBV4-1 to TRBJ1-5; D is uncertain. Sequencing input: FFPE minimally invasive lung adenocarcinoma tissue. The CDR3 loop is CASSQDPNSHQPQHF. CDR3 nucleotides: TGCGCCAGCAGCCAAGATCCGAACAGCCATCAGCCCCAGCATTTT.